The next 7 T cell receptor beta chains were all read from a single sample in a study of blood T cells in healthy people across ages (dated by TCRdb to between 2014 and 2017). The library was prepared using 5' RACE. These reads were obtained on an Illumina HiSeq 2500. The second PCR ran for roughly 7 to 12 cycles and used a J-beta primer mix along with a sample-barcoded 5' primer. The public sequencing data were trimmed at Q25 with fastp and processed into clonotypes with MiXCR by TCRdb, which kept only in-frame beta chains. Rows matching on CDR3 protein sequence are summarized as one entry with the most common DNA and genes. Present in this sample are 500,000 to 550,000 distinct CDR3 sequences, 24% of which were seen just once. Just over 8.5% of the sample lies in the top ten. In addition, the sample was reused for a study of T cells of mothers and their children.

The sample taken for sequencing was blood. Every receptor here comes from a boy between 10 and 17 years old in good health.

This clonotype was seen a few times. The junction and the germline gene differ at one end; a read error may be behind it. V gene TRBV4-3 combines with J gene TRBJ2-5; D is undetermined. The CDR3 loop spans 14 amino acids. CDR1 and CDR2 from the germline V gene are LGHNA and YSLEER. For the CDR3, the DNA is TGCGCCGGCAGCCATTCCGTCGGACGAGAGACCCAGTACTTC. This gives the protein CAGSHSVGRETQYF.

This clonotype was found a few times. The chain's CDR3 is CASSQGPPGDGYTF. The DNA for the CDR3 is TGTGCCAGCAGCCAAGGACCTCCGGGCGATGGCTACACCTTC. The rearrangement joins TRBV3-1 to TRBJ1-2; the D is unclear. Germline CDR1 LGHDT, CDR2 YNNKEL (reference sequence). V dropped 1 base and J dropped 6 bases, with 12 bases sitting between them. The CDR3 length is 14 residues.

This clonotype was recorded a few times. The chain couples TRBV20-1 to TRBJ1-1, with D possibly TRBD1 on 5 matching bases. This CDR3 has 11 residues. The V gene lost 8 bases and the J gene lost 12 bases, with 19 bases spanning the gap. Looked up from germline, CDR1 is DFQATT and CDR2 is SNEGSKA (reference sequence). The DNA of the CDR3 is TGCAGTAAGATACCCGGGACCAAAACTTTCTTT. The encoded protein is CSKIPGTKTFF.

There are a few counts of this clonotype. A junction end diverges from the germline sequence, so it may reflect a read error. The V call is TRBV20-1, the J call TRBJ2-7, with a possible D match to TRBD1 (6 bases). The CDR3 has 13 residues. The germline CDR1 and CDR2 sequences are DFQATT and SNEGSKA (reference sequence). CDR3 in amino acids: CSARTGSLVERYF. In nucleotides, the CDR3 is TGCAGTGCTAGAACAGGGTCATTGGTCGAGCGGTACTTC.

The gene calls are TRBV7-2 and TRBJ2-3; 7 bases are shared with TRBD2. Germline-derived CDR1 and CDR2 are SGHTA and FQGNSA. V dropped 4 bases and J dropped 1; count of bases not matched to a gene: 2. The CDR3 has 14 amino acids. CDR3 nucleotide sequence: TGTGCCAGCAGCTCCAGCGGGGGCACAGATACGCAGTATTTT. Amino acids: CASSSSGGTDTQYF.

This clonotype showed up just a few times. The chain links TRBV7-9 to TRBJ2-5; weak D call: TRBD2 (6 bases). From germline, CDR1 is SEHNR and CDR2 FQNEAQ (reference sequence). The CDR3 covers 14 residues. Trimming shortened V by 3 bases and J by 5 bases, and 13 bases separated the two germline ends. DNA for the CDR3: TGTGCCAGCAGCTTCCGGGACTCCTCTGAGACCCAGTACTTC. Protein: CASSFRDSSETQYF.

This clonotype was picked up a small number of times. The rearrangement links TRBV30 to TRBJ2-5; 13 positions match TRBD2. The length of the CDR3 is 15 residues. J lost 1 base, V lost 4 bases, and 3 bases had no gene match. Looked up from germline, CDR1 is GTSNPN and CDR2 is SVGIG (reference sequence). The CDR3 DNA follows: TGTGCCTGGATGAGGACTAGCGGGGGCCAAGAGACCCAGTACTTC. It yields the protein CAWMRTSGGQETQYF.